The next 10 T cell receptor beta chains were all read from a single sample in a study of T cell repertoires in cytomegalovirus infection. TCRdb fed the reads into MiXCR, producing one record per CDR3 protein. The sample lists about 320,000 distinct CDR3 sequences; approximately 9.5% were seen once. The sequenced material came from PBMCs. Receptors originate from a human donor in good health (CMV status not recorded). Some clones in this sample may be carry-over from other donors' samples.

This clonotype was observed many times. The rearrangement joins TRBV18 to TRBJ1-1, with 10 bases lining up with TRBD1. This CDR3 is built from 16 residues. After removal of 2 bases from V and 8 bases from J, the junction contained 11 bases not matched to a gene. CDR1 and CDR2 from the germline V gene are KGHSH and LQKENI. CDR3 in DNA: TGTGCCAGCTCACCAGGGAGAGGCGGGACAGGGGACGAAGCTTTCTTT. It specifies CASSPGRGGTGDEAFF.

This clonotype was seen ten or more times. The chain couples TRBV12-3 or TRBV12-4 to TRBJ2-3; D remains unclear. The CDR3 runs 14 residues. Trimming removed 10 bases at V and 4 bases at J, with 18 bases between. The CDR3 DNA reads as TGTGCCATTCCGTGCGGCCGAAGGGCAGATACGCAGTATTTT. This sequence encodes CAIPCGRRADTQYF.

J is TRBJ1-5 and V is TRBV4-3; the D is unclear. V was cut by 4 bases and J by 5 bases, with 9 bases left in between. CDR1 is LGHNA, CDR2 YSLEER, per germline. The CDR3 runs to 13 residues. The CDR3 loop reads CASSRAEDQPQHF. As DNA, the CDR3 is TGCGCCAGCAGCCGGGCGGAGGATCAGCCCCAGCATTTT.

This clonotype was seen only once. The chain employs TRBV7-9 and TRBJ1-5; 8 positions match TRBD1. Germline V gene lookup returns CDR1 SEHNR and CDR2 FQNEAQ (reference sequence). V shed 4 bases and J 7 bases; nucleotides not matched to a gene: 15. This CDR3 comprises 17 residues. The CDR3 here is CASSSLRAGGEEQPQHF. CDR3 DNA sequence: TGTGCCAGCAGCTCACTGAGGGCAGGGGGCGAAGAACAGCCCCAGCATTTT.

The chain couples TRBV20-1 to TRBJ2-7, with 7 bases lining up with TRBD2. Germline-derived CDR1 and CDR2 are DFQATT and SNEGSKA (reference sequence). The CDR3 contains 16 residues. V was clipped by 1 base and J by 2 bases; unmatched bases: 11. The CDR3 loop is CSARAWGGDRAYEQYF. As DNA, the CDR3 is TGCAGTGCTAGAGCCTGGGGGGGTGACAGAGCCTACGAGCAGTACTTC.

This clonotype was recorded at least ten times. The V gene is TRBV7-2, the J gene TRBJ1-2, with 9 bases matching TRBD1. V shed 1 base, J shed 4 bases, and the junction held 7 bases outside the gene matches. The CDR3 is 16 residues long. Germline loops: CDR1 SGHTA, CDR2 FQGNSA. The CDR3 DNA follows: TGTGCCAGCAGCTTAGGGACAGGGGCACTCGGCTATGGCTACACCTTC. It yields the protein CASSLGTGALGYGYTF.

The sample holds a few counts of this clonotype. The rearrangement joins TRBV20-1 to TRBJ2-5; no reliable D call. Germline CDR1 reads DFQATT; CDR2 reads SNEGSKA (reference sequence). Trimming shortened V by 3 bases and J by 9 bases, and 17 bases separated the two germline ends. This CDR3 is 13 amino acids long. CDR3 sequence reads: CSARARNLGSQYF. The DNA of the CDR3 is TGCAGTGCTAGGGCCCGTAACCTAGGGTCCCAGTACTTC.

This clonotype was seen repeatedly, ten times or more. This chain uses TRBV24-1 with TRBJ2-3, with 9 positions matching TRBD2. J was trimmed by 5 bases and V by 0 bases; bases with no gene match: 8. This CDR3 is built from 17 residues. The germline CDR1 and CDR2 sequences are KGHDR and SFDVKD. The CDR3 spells CATSDLQSSGSRDTQYF. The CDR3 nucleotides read TGTGCCACCAGTGATTTGCAGAGTAGCGGGAGTAGAGATACGCAGTATTTT.

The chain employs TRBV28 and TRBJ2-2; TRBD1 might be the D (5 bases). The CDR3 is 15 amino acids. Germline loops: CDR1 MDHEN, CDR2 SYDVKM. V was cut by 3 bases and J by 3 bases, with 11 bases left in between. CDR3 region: CASSFSGKDTGELFF. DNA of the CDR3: TGTGCCAGCAGTTTCTCAGGGAAGGACACCGGGGAGCTGTTTTTT.

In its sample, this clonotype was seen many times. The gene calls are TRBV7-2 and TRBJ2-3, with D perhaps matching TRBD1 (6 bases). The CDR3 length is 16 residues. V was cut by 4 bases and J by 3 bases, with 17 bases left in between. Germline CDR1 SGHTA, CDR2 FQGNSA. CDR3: CASSSQGRFRTDTQYF. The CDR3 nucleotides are TGTGCCAGCAGCTCCCAGGGGAGATTTAGAACAGATACGCAGTATTTT.